The clone carrying this T cell receptor beta chain appeared many times. This entry comes from a study of blood T cells in healthy people across ages. Peripheral blood was drawn, around 9.3 milliliters per donor. V lost 6 bases, J lost 6 bases, and 0 bases stayed unmatched. Per the germline V gene, CDR1 is MGHDK and CDR2 is SYGVNS. This CDR3 has 12 amino acids. A sample-barcoded 5' primer and a J-beta primer mix were used in a second PCR of about 7 to 11 cycles. TCRdb reanalysed the 5' RACE reads using MiXCR and keeps one entry per CDR3 protein. The data contain 800,000 to 950,000 distinct CDR3 sequences, roughly 28% of them singletons. The same specimen was also included in a second study, on T cells of mothers and their children. From that report: The second PCR used the M1S primer, and this primer added sample barcodes and 2-4 random nucleotides.

The V gene is TRBV25-1, the J gene TRBJ2-4; 9 bases fit TRBD2. This clonotype was sampled from a woman aged 40 to 50 in good health. Sequencing input: blood. The CDR3 bases are TGTGCCAGCAGAGCGGGGGGAAACATTCAGTACTTC. Translating gives CASRAGGNIQYF.